One and the same sample provided the 25 T cell receptor beta chains below, sequenced in a study of blood T cell repertoires in COVID-19. Assay: immunoSEQ multiplex PCR; the TCRdb copy retains only in-frame clones and omits some. This table holds roughly 250,000 clones, roughly 87% found once. The sample was peripheral blood. Receptors were obtained from a man aged 55 to 70 who had recovered from COVID-19.

This chain connects TRBV6-1 to TRBJ1-4, with unresolved D. The V gene lost 0 bases and the J gene lost 6 bases, with 11 bases spanning the gap. This CDR3 spans 15 amino acids. From germline, CDR1 is MNHNS and CDR2 SASEGT. The CDR3 here is CASSEAYGEYEKLFF. The CDR3, as DNA: TGTGCCAGCAGTGAAGCATACGGGGAGTATGAAAAACTGTTTTTT.

J is TRBJ1-2 and V is TRBV3-1 (or the pseudogene TRBV3-2); no reliable D call. The CDR3 contains 14 residues. V dropped 0 bases and J dropped 1 base, with 6 bases sitting between them. In germline, CDR1 is LGHDT, CDR2 YNNKEL (reference sequence). CDR3 in DNA: TGTGCCAGCAGCCAAGATACGGGTAACTATGGCTACACCTTC. Translated, it gives CASSQDTGNYGYTF.

The chain has TRBV24-1 and TRBJ1-5; TRBD1 agrees at 10 bases. Germline CDR1 and CDR2: KGHDR and SFDVKD. This CDR3 is 18 amino acids long. The junction had 8 bases not matched to a gene; V was cut back by 4 bases and J by 0 bases. CDR3 in DNA: TGTGCCACCAGTGACCCGGACAGGGGGACCTATAGCAATCAGCCCCAGCATTTT. It translates to CATSDPDRGTYSNQPQHF.

The chain has TRBV27 and TRBJ1-1; 7 bases align to TRBD1. The CDR3 sequence is 14 residues long. The V gene's germline CDR1 is MNHEY and CDR2 SMNVEV (reference sequence). J lost 7 bases, V lost 2 bases, and 7 bases had no gene match. The DNA for the CDR3 is TGTGCCAGCAGTTTACTGGGTCCAGGGGGTGAAGCTTTCTTT. Its protein is CASSLLGPGGEAFF.

V usage is TRBV24-1 and J usage is TRBJ1-1; D remains unclear. CDR3 length: 15 residues. Trimming removed 2 bases from V and 1 base from J, with 10 bases in between. Germline V gene data show CDR1 as KGHDR and CDR2 as SFDVKD. CDR3 sequence: CATSDSEGTNTEAFF. CDR3 sequence (DNA): TGTGCCACCAGTGATTCGGAGGGTACGAACACTGAAGCTTTCTTT.

V gene TRBV6-5 combines with J gene TRBJ2-3; 10 nucleotides align to TRBD1. The germline V gene encodes CDR1 MNHEY and CDR2 SVGAGI. V shed 3 bases and J 9 bases; nucleotides not matched to a gene: 9. The CDR3 has 15 residues. CDR3 loop: CASSYGTGESWTQYF. The CDR3 DNA reads as TGTGCCAGCAGTTATGGGACAGGGGAGTCGTGGACGCAGTATTTT.

The chain links TRBV6-5 to TRBJ2-1, with D possibly matching TRBD1 (5 bases). The CDR3 contains 14 residues. V was clipped by 5 bases and J by 2 bases, with 10 bases between them. Germline V CDR1 and CDR2: MNHEY, SVGAGI. The CDR3 bases are TGTGCCAGCAGTCTCAAGGGGACCTACAATGAGCAGTTCTTC. Amino acids: CASSLKGTYNEQFF.

The chain uses TRBV5-1 and TRBJ2-2; 10 positions match TRBD2. V trimming: 4 bases; J trimming: 2 bases; junction bases outside the gene matches: 5. Germline loops: CDR1 SGHRS, CDR2 YFSETQ. The CDR3 has 16 amino acids. CDR3 nucleotides: TGCGCCAGCAGCGAGACTAGCGGGTCAAACACCGGGGAGCTGTTTTTT. Protein: CASSETSGSNTGELFF.

This clone was recorded once. The J gene is TRBJ2-3, the V gene TRBV7-8; 15 bases align to TRBD2. CDR1 and CDR2 (germline): SGHVS, FQNEAQ. The trim removed 5 bases at V and 4 bases at J, leaving 7 bases unmatched. This CDR3 region has 17 residues. The CDR3 sequence: CASSPGLAGGLSDTQYF. CDR3 coding DNA: TGTGCCAGCAGCCCGGGACTAGCGGGGGGTCTTTCAGATACGCAGTATTTT.

V gene TRBV30 combines with J gene TRBJ2-1; 8 positions agree with TRBD1. The CDR3 consists of 14 residues. CDR1 is GTSNPN, CDR2 SVGIG, per germline (reference sequence). J lost 2 bases, V lost 2 bases, and 2 bases had no gene match. CDR3 residues: CAWSFRGPYNEQFF. The CDR3, as DNA: TGTGCCTGGAGTTTCAGGGGGCCCTACAATGAGCAGTTCTTC.

This chain uses TRBV11-3 with TRBJ2-7; 8 positions match TRBD1. The CDR3 runs 15 residues. The germline CDR1 and CDR2 sequences are SGHNT and YENEEA. V was pared by 1 base and J by 5 bases, with 7 bases of the junction left unmatched. The CDR3 coding sequence is TGTGCCAGCAGCTTAGGACAGGGGACCCCCAACGAGCAGTACTTC. This translates into CASSLGQGTPNEQYF. Variable domain in full (rest from reference TRBV11-3 and TRBJ2-7): EAGVVQSPRYKIIEKKQPVAFWCNPISGHNTLYWYLQNLGQGPELLIRYENEEAVDDSQLPKDRFSAERLKGVDSTLKIQPAELGDSAVYLCASSLGQGTPNEQYFGPGTRLTVT.

This rearrangement joins TRBV6-2 or TRBV6-3 to TRBJ2-3; 12 bases line up with TRBD2. CDR1 is MNHEY and CDR2 is SVGEGT in the germline V gene. The CDR3 has 17 amino acids. After removal of 0 bases from V and 3 bases from J, the junction contained 4 bases not matched to a gene. The CDR3 DNA reads as TGTGCCAGCAGTTACTCGGCTAGCGGGGGGGCGACAGATACGCAGTATTTT. Its protein product is CASSYSASGGATDTQYF.

This sequence joins TRBV24-1 and TRBJ1-5; D is unclear. V lost 3 bases and J 2 bases, leaving 16 bases between the germline ends. There are 17 residues in the CDR3. CDR1 KGHDR and CDR2 SFDVKD come from the germline V gene. The CDR3 reads CATSDTTGRLGNQPQHF. The CDR3 region has the DNA TGTGCCACCAGTGATACGACCGGGAGACTGGGCAATCAGCCCCAGCATTTT.

This clone occurred a few times. The chain joins TRBV2 to TRBJ2-3, with D hard to call. V lost 6 bases, J lost 6 bases, and 16 bases lay in between. There are 14 residues in the CDR3. The germline V gene encodes CDR1 SNHLY and CDR2 FYNNEI. CDR3 nucleotides: TGTGCCAGCAGAGAGGTGGCTTCCTCCGATACGCAGTATTTT. Protein product: CASREVASSDTQYF.

The chain uses TRBV7-2 and TRBJ2-7, with 8 positions matching TRBD2. There are 15 residues in the CDR3. V lost 5 bases to trimming and J lost 2 bases; unmatched junction nucleotides: 8. Germline V gives CDR1 SGHTA, CDR2 FQGNSA. The CDR3 region has the DNA TGTGCCAGCAGCCCCCGGGAGGGTGACACCTACGAGCAGTACTTC. It translates to CASSPREGDTYEQYF.

This clone was seen once. The chain combines TRBV5-4 with TRBJ1-1, with D perhaps TRBD1 (6 bases). This CDR3 is built from 12 residues. Trimming removed 0 bases from V and 10 bases from J, with 10 bases in between. Germline V gene data show CDR1 as SGHNT and CDR2 as YYREEE (reference sequence). For the CDR3, the DNA is TGTGCCAGCAGCTTGGGCTGGGGGCGAGCTTTCTTT. Protein: CASSLGWGRAFF.

The gene calls are TRBV3-1 (or the pseudogene TRBV3-2) and TRBJ2-1, with 14 bases aligning to TRBD2. Trimming at V came to 1 base and at J to 4 bases, leaving 0 bases not matched to a gene. CDR3 size: 16 residues. CDR1 is LGHDT, CDR2 YNNKEL, per germline (reference sequence). CDR3 amino acids: CASSQGTSGGYNEQFF. The CDR3 DNA reads TGTGCCAGCAGCCAAGGGACTAGCGGGGGGTACAATGAGCAGTTCTTC.

J is TRBJ2-7 and V is TRBV6-5; TRBD1 matches 10 bases. CDR1 is MNHEY, CDR2 SVGAGI, per germline. This CDR3 region has 15 residues. The CDR3 spells CATARGDRGSDEQYF. Here the CDR3 DNA reads TGTGCAACCGCAAGGGGGGACAGGGGTAGCGACGAGCAGTACTTC.

The chain uses TRBV10-2 and TRBJ1-1, with a weak D call TRBD1 (5 bases). CDR1 WSHSY and CDR2 SAAADI come from the germline V gene. The length of the CDR3 is 14 residues. Between the trimmed V and J ends, which lost 4 bases and 0 bases, there was a span of 9 bases. For the CDR3, the DNA is TGCGCCAGCAGTGCAAACAGGATGAACACTGAAGCTTTCTTT. This sequence encodes CASSANRMNTEAFF.

The chain uses TRBV29-1 and TRBJ2-1; TRBD1 matches 8 bases. Germline CDR1 is SQVTM and CDR2 is ANQGSEA. This CDR3 is 16 amino acids long. The V and J ends lost 2 bases and 6 bases, in that order; junction bases with no gene match: 12. CDR3 in DNA: TGCAGCGTTGAAAAACGCCCGACAGGGGAAACCAATGAGCAGTTCTTC. Its translation: CSVEKRPTGETNEQFF.

The chain has TRBV29-1 and TRBJ2-3, with 10 bases matching TRBD1. Trimming took 7 bases from V and 4 from J; bases not matched to a gene: 5. The CDR3 totals 13 residues. The V gene's germline CDR1 is SQVTM and CDR2 ANQGSEA. The CDR3 protein is CSARDRGPDTQYF. The DNA for the CDR3 is TGCAGCGCCCGGGACAGGGGCCCAGATACGCAGTATTTT.

The chain combines TRBV28 with TRBJ2-7; 13 bases map to TRBD2. J was trimmed by 5 bases and V by 5 bases; bases with no gene match: 6. This CDR3 spans 15 amino acids. From germline, CDR1 is MDHEN and CDR2 SYDVKM. The DNA for the CDR3 is TGTGCCAGCAGTAGGGGACTAGCGGGGACACACGAGCAGTACTTC. Translating it yields CASSRGLAGTHEQYF.

As DNA, the CDR3 is TGTGCCAGCAGCCTGTATGCGACAGCCTACAATGAGCAGTTCTTC. Translation gives CASSLYATAYNEQFF. The chain carries TRBV14 and TRBJ2-1, with a possible D match to TRBD1 (5 bases). This CDR3 is 15 amino acids long. Trimming stripped 4 bases from V and 2 bases from J, with 12 bases between. Germline CDR1 and CDR2: SGHDN and FVKESK.

The rearrangement uses TRBV25-1 and TRBJ2-7; no reliable D call. Per the germline V gene, CDR1 is MGHDK and CDR2 is SYGVNS. Trimming cost V 4 bases and J 5 bases, with 9 bases left between them. This CDR3 region has 12 residues. CDR3 coding DNA: TGTGCCAGCAGTGGTTCCCAGAACGAGCAGTACTTC. It yields the protein CASSGSQNEQYF.

This chain links TRBV9 with TRBJ1-1; the D is unclear. Trimming took 0 bases from V and 1 from J, leaving 7 bases between them. The V gene's germline CDR1 is SGDLS and CDR2 YYNGEE. The length of the CDR3 is 14 residues. The CDR3 DNA follows: TGTGCCAGCAGCGTAGAATACAGGAACACTGAAGCTTTCTTT. This encodes CASSVEYRNTEAFF.